This entry concerns a single T cell receptor (beta chain). This entry comes from a study of blood T cell repertoires in COVID-19. Some clones are missing from TCRdb's copy, which holds only in-frame ones; the method was immunoSEQ multiplex PCR. The data hold more than 200,000 clones, with around 89% observed a single time. The CDR3 is 17 amino acids. The Seattle patients, enrolled during active infection, were followed longitudinally. The V and J genes are TRBV12-2 and TRBJ1-4; the table's D call TRBD1 went unverified against the DNA. TRBV12-2 is described as a pseudogene. The sequenced material came from peripheral blood. This sequence was found in a woman in her twenties or thirties with COVID-19, enrolled during active disease. CDR3 in amino acids: CASRLVRTAATNEKLFF. In DNA, the CDR3 is TGTGCAAGTCGCTTAGTCCGAACAGCAGCAACTAATGAAAAACTGTTTTTT.